This is a list of T cell receptor beta chains from one sample in a study of T-cell reconstitution after alpha-beta-depleted transplantation in children. Each CDR3 protein gets one entry after TCRdb re-called the PCR reads with MiXCR. The sample includes approximately 300,000 distinct CDR3 sequences, 10% of them seen just once. This specimen consisted of PBMCs, obtained before TCRalphabeta/CD19-depleted stem cell transplant. These receptors all come from a boy under two years old with acute myeloid leukemia, due to receive a stem cell transplant. Both conserved end residues are part of each CDR3. A D gene is named only where the DNA matches it firmly. Not every row has a clone size; where given, it reads once, few, many or a size class.

D: .
size: few
J: TRBJ2-7
V: TRBV28
CDR3: CASSLIEPYEQYF
DNA: TGTGCCAGCAGTTTGATCGAGCCCTACGAGCAGTACTTC

D: TRBD2
size: many
J: TRBJ2-5
V: TRBV7-9
CDR3: CASSLGGGAETQYF
DNA: TGTGCCAGCAGCTTAGGCGGGGGGGCAGAGACCCAGTACTTC

D: TRBD2
size: many
J: TRBJ2-1
V: TRBV5-1
CDR3: CASSRSLAGESEQFF
DNA: TGCGCCAGCAGCCGAAGCTTAGCGGGAGAAAGTGAGCAGTTCTTC

D: .
size: many
J: TRBJ1-5
V: TRBV12-3/TRBV12-4
CDR3: CASSFNPDGNQPQHF
DNA: TGTGCCAGCAGTTTTAACCCGGACGGAAATCAGCCCCAGCATTTT

D: .
size: many
J: TRBJ1-1
V: TRBV7-9
CDR3: CASSRRVGTTNTEAFF
DNA: TGTGCCAGCAGCCGTCGGGTCGGTACCACAAACACTGAAGCTTTCTTT

D: TRBD2
size: many
J: TRBJ2-1
V: TRBV14
CDR3: CASSQALAGGYNEQFF
DNA: TGTGCCAGCAGCCAAGCACTAGCGGGAGGGTACAATGAGCAGTTCTTC

D: .
size: many
J: TRBJ2-5
V: TRBV20-1
CDR3: CSARASGAETQYF
DNA: TGCAGTGCTAGGGCCTCAGGGGCCGAGACCCAGTACTTC

D: TRBD2
size: few
J: TRBJ2-2
V: TRBV20-1
CDR3: CSAAGLAGGRVTGELFF
DNA: TGCAGTGCGGCGGGACTAGCGGGGGGGAGGGTCACCGGGGAGCTGTTTTTT

D: .
size: many
J: TRBJ2-4
V: TRBV25-1
CDR3: CASSDNPGPNIQYF
DNA: TGTGCCAGCAGTGATAATCCGGGCCCGAACATTCAGTACTTC

D: .
size: many
J: TRBJ2-1
V: TRBV5-1
CDR3: CASSSRPNEQFF
DNA: TGCGCCAGCAGCTCAAGACCGAATGAGCAGTTCTTC

D: .
size: many
J: TRBJ2-4
V: TRBV6-5
CDR3: CASSYSAVLAKNIQYF
DNA: TGTGCCAGCAGTTACTCGGCAGTTTTAGCCAAAAACATTCAGTACTTC

D: .
size: many
J: TRBJ2-3
V: TRBV7-8
CDR3: CASSLDHGGTTDTQYF
DNA: TGTGCCAGCAGCTTAGACCATGGGGGGACCACAGATACGCAGTATTTT

D: .
size: many
J: TRBJ2-1
V: TRBV3-1
CDR3: CASSQQTGRGYNEQFF
DNA: TGTGCCAGCAGCCAACAGACAGGGAGGGGATACAATGAGCAGTTCTTC

D: .
size: .
J: TRBJ1-6
V: TRBV20-1
CDR3: CSAYHNSYNSPLHF
DNA: TGCAGTGCCTACCACAACTCCTATAATTCACCCCTCCACTTT